This record concerns one TCR beta chain sequence. Its antigen is still unknown. This record comes from a study of cytomegalovirus exposure and HLA in healthy donors. Study-level results: 16,951 TCR beta sequences were associated with HLA alleles at 0.05 false discovery rate in a later analysis.

Vbeta (60) and Jbeta (13) primers were used in the PCR. Measured with immunoSEQ multiplex PCR; TCRdb has only the in-frame clones, and not every one. The sample lists about 180,000 clones; 77% were seen once. From germline, CDR1 is WSHSY and CDR2 SAAADI. The CDR3 has 13 amino acids. J was trimmed by 7 bases and V by 2 bases; bases with no gene match: 3. The V and J genes are TRBV10-2 and TRBJ1-2, with 8 bases matching TRBD1. The sample was PBMCs. The clonotype was recovered from a man aged 18 to 29 in good health and CMV-seronegative. The CDR3 reads CASSEDRGIGYTF. The CDR3 nucleotides are TGCGCCAGCAGTGAGGACAGGGGTATTGGCTACACCTTC.